This TCR beta chain was observed in a study of blood T cell repertoires in COVID-19. Background on the study: The samples span acute and convalescent COVID-19 from the United States, Italy and Spain. The analysed material was cDNA or gDNA that came from T cells, B-cell-depleted T cells, or PBMCs.

This clone has just one count. In the study's own analysis: Cell counts per sample came from amplifying reference gene primers. Measured with immunoSEQ multiplex PCR; TCRdb has only the in-frame clones, and not every one. V, J and clone size are taken as reported in that table, and D and trimming were inferred from the DNA itself. The sample lists more than 150,000 clones, roughly nine tenths occurring once. This CDR3 is 17 amino acids long. CDR1 and CDR2 (germline): KGHSH, LQKENI. After removal of 3 bases from V and 3 bases from J, the junction contained 8 bases not matched to a gene. The sequence was collected from a man between 65 and 85 years old with active or convalescent COVID-19. Input material: peripheral blood. V and J are TRBV18 and TRBJ1-2, with 12 positions matching TRBD1. This CDR3 is CASSPTSGQGADYGYTF. The CDR3 nucleotides read TGTGCCAGCTCACCTACATCGGGACAGGGGGCGGACTATGGCTACACCTTC. The whole variable domain, filled in from reference TRBV18 and TRBJ1-2, reads NAGVMQNPRHLVRRRGQEARLRCSPMKGHSHVYWYRQLPEEGLKFMVYLQKENIIDESGMPKERFSAEFPKEGPSILRIQQVVRGDSAAYFCASSPTSGQGADYGYTFGSGTRLTVV.